A selection of T cell receptor beta chains follows, all from one sample in a study of identical twins. Each CDR3 protein is one row after TCRdb ran MiXCR on the 5' RACE reads. This sample has hundreds of thousands of distinct CDR3 sequences, with less than 9% found just once. These data were also filed under a second study, of yellow fever vaccine responses in identical twins.

Sequenced material: memory (CD45RO+) T cells sorted from blood. Receptors were obtained from a woman between 18 and 29 years old in good health. The CDR3 runs from the conserved cysteine through the conserved F or W. The D gene is left open where the match is weak. A clone size is listed for some rows: how often the clone was seen (once, few, many), or a class if it is expanded.

TRBJ2-3 - - TRBV7-8 TGTGCCAGCAGCTTAGCTCCAGATACGCAGTATTTT CASSLAPDTQYF
TRBJ1-5 - many TRBV5-5 TGTGCCAGCAGCTTGGTCGGCAGTTTAAGCAATCAGCCCCAGCATTTT CASSLVGSLSNQPQHF
TRBJ2-7 TRBD2 many TRBV12-3/TRBV12-4 TGTGCCAGCAGTGACAGCGGGAGGGCCACCTACGAGCAGTACTTC CASSDSGRATYEQYF
TRBJ2-1 - few TRBV28 TGTGCCAGCAGTTTTACAGGAACCCAGCAGTTCTTC CASSFTGTQQFF
TRBJ2-3 TRBD2 many TRBV6-1 TGTGCCAGCAGTCTGACTAGCGGGGGGGCAGATACGCAGTATTTT CASSLTSGGADTQYF
TRBJ2-1 - many TRBV4-1 TGCGCCAGCAGCCAGTTGAACAATGAGCAGTTCTTC CASSQLNNEQFF
TRBJ1-1 - - TRBV3-1 TGTGCCAGCAGCGATAGGGGAATGGAGAACACTGAAGCTTTCTTT CASSDRGMENTEAFF
TRBJ1-5 TRBD1 many TRBV12-3/TRBV12-4 TGTGCCAGCAGACAGGGGGCTCAGCCCCAGCATTTT CASRQGAQPQHF
TRBJ1-5 - many TRBV10-2 TGCGCCAGCAGTGAGAGGGGTTGGGGCAATCAGCCCCAGCATTTT CASSERGWGNQPQHF
TRBJ2-1 - few TRBV21-1 TGTGCCAGCAGCATCCACGACAGGGGACGGTCCTACAATGAGCAGTTCTTC CASSIHDRGRSYNEQFF
TRBJ2-7 - many TRBV5-1 TGCGCCAGCAGCTACCAGGTTTCATACGAGCAGTACTTC CASSYQVSYEQYF
TRBJ2-2 TRBD1 - TRBV6-5 TGTGCCAGCAGTTACTTTTCGAGACAGGGGTACACCGGGGAGCTGTTTTTT CASSYFSRQGYTGELFF
TRBJ2-5 - - TRBV4-2 TGTGCCAGCAGCCAAGGCCAGGACCCGAGGACCCAGTACTTC CASSQGQDPRTQYF
TRBJ1-1 - few TRBV3-1 TGTGCCAGCAGCCACAGGGTGAGCATCACTGAAGCTTTCTTT CASSHRVSITEAFF
TRBJ2-2 - - TRBV3-1 TGTGCCAGCAGCCAAGATGAGAGGCGGGGCGGCACCGGGGAGCTGTTTTTT CASSQDERRGGTGELFF
TRBJ2-6 TRBD1 - TRBV4-1 TGCGCCAGCAGCCACTTCCCGGGGACAGGGCCCCTTTGGGCCAACGTCCTGACTTTC CASSHFPGTGPLWANVLTF
TRBJ2-2 - few TRBV5-6 TGTGCCAGCAGCTTGGTACAGAGGTGGGTTGGCACCGGGGAGCTGTTTTTT CASSLVQRWVGTGELFF
TRBJ2-2 - few TRBV11-2 TGTGCCAGCAGCTTGGCAGGGTACCTTGTCGGGGAGCTGTTTTTT CASSLAGYLVGELFF
TRBJ1-4 TRBD1 many TRBV6-5 TGTGCCAGCAGCTATAGAGACAGGGGGCAAAGTGAAAAACTGTTTTTT CASSYRDRGQSEKLFF
TRBJ2-3 - many TRBV7-2 TGTGCCAGCAGCTTTGACAGAACTAGCACAGATACGCAGTATTTT CASSFDRTSTDTQYF
TRBJ1-1 TRBD1 many TRBV20-1 TGCAGTGCTAGGACAGGGGCCACTGAAGCTTTCTTT CSARTGATEAFF
TRBJ2-5 - many TRBV20-1 TGCAGTGCCCCGCTAGCGCTGGGGGCCCAGTACTTC CSAPLALGAQYF
TRBJ2-1 TRBD2 many TRBV7-9 TGTGCCAGCAGCAGAGGGACTAGCGGTCACAATGAGCAGTTCTTC CASSRGTSGHNEQFF
TRBJ2-5 TRBD2 few TRBV3-1 TGTGCCAGCAGCCAAGGGGGCGGGAGAGAGACCCAGTACTTC CASSQGGGRETQYF
TRBJ2-1 - few TRBV6-6 TGTGCCAGCAGTACGGGTTACAATGAGCAGTTCTTC CASSTGYNEQFF
TRBJ2-5 - many TRBV10-3 TGTGCCATCAGTGAGTCGGGTTGGGAGACCCAGTACTTC CAISESGWETQYF
TRBJ1-5 - - TRBV3-1 TGTGCCAGCAGCCCCACGGGACTTAGCAATCAGCCCCAGCATTTT CASSPTGLSNQPQHF
TRBJ1-5 - many TRBV12-3/TRBV12-4 TGTGCCAGCACCCTCGGGGGAAATCAGCCCCAGCATTTT CASTLGGNQPQHF
TRBJ2-5 TRBD2 - TRBV20-1 TGCAGTGCTAGAGCACTAGCGGGAGTCGCGGAACCCCAAGAGACCCAGTACTTC CSARALAGVAEPQETQYF
TRBJ1-1 TRBD1 few TRBV11-2 TGTGCCAGCAGCCTCAGGGGTGGACAGGGGGAATTCACTGAAGCTTTCTTT CASSLRGGQGEFTEAFF
TRBJ2-1 TRBD1 few TRBV12-3/TRBV12-4 TGTGCCAGCAGATCCGAACAGGGGACGTTAAGGTACAATGAGCAGTTCTTC CASRSEQGTLRYNEQFF
TRBJ2-1 TRBD1 few TRBV14 TGTGCCAGCAGCCTAACCCCAGGGGGCCCCCTCGGTGAGCAGTTCTTC CASSLTPGGPLGEQFF
TRBJ2-1 - many TRBV18 TGTGCCAGCTCACCGACAGTCCATGAGCAGTTCTTC CASSPTVHEQFF
TRBJ1-2 - few TRBV7-2 TGTGCCAGCAGCCCATACATGGCCCTGACGAGTGGCTACACCTTC CASSPYMALTSGYTF
TRBJ2-3 TRBD2 - TRBV7-2 TGTGCCAGCAGCGATAGCGGGCTTCGGGATACGCAGTATTTT CASSDSGLRDTQYF
TRBJ2-5 TRBD2 few TRBV3-1 TGTGCCAGCAGCCAAGATGATGGACTAGCGGGAGGAGAGACCCAGTACTTC CASSQDDGLAGGETQYF
TRBJ1-1 - many TRBV7-2 TGTGCCAGCAGCTCCACTTACGGATGGGAAGCTTTCTTT CASSSTYGWEAFF
TRBJ1-4 - many TRBV4-1 TGCGCCAGCAGCCAGACCGGACAAGGGTATGAAAAACTGTTTTTT CASSQTGQGYEKLFF
TRBJ2-7 - many TRBV5-1 TGCGCCAGCAGCTTGGCCGAGGTCAGCTCCTACGAGCAGTACTTC CASSLAEVSSYEQYF
TRBJ2-5 TRBD2 many TRBV4-1 TGCGCCAGCAGCCAAGATGGGCTAGCGGGGCCAGAGACCCAGTACTTC CASSQDGLAGPETQYF
TRBJ2-4 - - TRBV2 TGTGCCAGCAGGGAACAGGGCAACATTCAGTACTTC CASREQGNIQYF
TRBJ1-2 - few TRBV3-1 TGTGCCAGCAGCCAAGACGCGACACGGAACTATGGCTACACCTTC CASSQDATRNYGYTF
TRBJ2-1 - many TRBV7-2 TGTGCCAGCAGCTTAGGGGGGCTCACGTACAATGAGCAGTTCTTC CASSLGGLTYNEQFF
TRBJ2-3 TRBD1 - TRBV6-5 TGTGCCAGCAGTTACTCAGGGGGCGGAGATACGCAGTATTTT CASSYSGGGDTQYF
TRBJ1-2 TRBD1 - TRBV29-1 TGCAGCGCCCTCTCGACAGGGGGGCATGGCTACACCTTC CSALSTGGHGYTF
TRBJ1-4 TRBD1 many TRBV6-1 TGTGCCAGCAGTCGGGACAGGGGACGCGGAGAGCTGTTTTTT CASSRDRGRGELFF
TRBJ2-5 TRBD1 - TRBV27 TGTGCCAGCAGTTCTGCCGGGACAGGGGGTTTTAAGACCCAGTACTTC CASSSAGTGGFKTQYF
TRBJ2-7 - few TRBV28 TGTGCCACCCACCCGGGACACCGATCCTACGAGCAGTACTTC CATHPGHRSYEQYF
TRBJ1-1 TRBD1 few TRBV28 TGTGCCAGCAGCCGGGACAGGGGCAAAAAGAACACTGAAGCTTTCTTT CASSRDRGKKNTEAFF
TRBJ2-3 - - TRBV28 TGTGCCAGCAGTACCCTCGAGGGTGCCACAGATACGCAGTATTTT CASSTLEGATDTQYF